One and the same sample provided the 4 T cell receptor beta chains below, sequenced in a study of graft-versus-host responses after intestinal transplantation. These receptors are not linked to any known antigen. The method was immunoSEQ multiplex PCR; TCRdb's version includes in-frame clones alone and lacks a portion of them. The sample contains more than 95,000 clones, more than 85% of which appear only once. Here the sequenced sample was unstimulated CD8+ T cells sorted from spleen or lymph node cells, taken before intestinal transplant. The source of these receptors is a human donor who received an intestinal transplant.

The chain uses TRBV10-2 and TRBJ1-1, with D unclear. V was cut by 4 bases and J by 1 base, with 7 bases left in between. CDR3 length: 13 amino acids. Germline lookup yields CDR1 WSHSY and CDR2 SAAADI. The CDR3 DNA reads TGCGCCAGCAGTGGGGCAGGGAACACTGAAGCTTTCTTT. It is translated as CASSGAGNTEAFF.

This chain connects TRBV11-2 to TRBJ1-2, with D hard to call. Germline-derived CDR1 and CDR2 are SGHAT and FQNNGV. Trimming took 2 bases from V and 5 from J, leaving 21 bases between them. This CDR3 comprises 17 residues. The CDR3 coding sequence is TGTGCCAGCAGCTTACCATCTCTACAACTTCTTGGATATGGCTACACCTTC. Amino acids: CASSLPSLQLLGYGYTF.

The chain links TRBV15 to TRBJ1-2, with a weak D call TRBD1 (5 bases). Germline CDR1 reads LNHNV; CDR2 reads YYDKDF (reference sequence). The CDR3 has 14 amino acids. V dropped 0 bases and J dropped 5 bases, with 10 bases sitting between them. CDR3 DNA: TGTGCCACCAGCAGAGATTGGGGGAAGTATGGCTACACCTTC. Its protein product is CATSRDWGKYGYTF.

This chain links TRBV5-5 with TRBJ2-2, with no clear D. Deletions cut 0 bases from V and 4 bases from J, with 10 bases between. The CDR3 contains 15 residues. Germline assignment: CDR1 SGHKS and CDR2 YYEKEE (reference sequence). As DNA, the CDR3 is TGTGCCAGCAGCTTGGTAGCCCCGGGCACCGGGGAGCTGTTTTTT. Translation: CASSLVAPGTGELFF.